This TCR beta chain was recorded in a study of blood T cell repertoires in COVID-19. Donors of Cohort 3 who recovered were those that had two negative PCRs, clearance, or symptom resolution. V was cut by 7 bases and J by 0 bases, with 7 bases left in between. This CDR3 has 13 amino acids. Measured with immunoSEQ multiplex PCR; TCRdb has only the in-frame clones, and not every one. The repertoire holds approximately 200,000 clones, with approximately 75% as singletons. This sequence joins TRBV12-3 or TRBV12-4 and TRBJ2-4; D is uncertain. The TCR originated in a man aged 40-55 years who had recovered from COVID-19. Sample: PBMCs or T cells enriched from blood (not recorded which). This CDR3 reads CASKEIAKNIQYF. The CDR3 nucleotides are TGTGCCAGCAAGGAGATAGCCAAAAACATTCAGTACTTC.